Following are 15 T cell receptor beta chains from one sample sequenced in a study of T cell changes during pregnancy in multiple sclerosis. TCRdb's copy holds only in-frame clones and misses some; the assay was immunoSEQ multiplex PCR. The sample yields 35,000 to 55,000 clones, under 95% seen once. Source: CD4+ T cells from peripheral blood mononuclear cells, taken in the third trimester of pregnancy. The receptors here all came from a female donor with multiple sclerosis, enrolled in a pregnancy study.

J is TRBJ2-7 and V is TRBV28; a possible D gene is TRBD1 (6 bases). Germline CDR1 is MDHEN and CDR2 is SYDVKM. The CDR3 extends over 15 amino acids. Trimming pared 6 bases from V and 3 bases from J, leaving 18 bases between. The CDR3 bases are TGTGCCAGCAGCCCGCCGCGGCAGGGGAGCTACGAGCAGTACTTC. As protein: CASSPPRQGSYEQYF.

CDR3 sequence (DNA): TGTGCCAGCAGCTTTGCAGGGGACGAGCAGTACTTC. This sequence encodes CASSFAGDEQYF. The chain links TRBV11-1 to TRBJ2-5; TRBD1 is a possible D gene (6 bases). The J call may be in error: the DNA end matches TRBJ2-7 better. There are 12 residues in the CDR3. The V gene's germline CDR1 is SGHAT and CDR2 FQDESV (reference sequence).

The CDR3 DNA is TGTGCCTGGAGTCGGTCCAGGAGCACAGATACGCAGTATTTT. This gives the protein CAWSRSRSTDTQYF. The rearrangement uses TRBV30 and TRBJ2-3; no firm D call. This CDR3 comprises 14 residues. Trimming took off 2 bases at V and 0 bases at J, with 9 bases between the two ends. The germline V gene has CDR1 GTSNPN and CDR2 SVGIG (reference sequence).

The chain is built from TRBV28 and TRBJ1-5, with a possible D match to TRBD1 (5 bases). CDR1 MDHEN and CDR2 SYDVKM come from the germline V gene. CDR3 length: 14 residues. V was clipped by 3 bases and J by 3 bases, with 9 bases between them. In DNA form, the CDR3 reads TGTGCCAGCAGTTTGGGTGGGGCCAATCAGCCCCAGCATTTT. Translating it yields CASSLGGANQPQHF.

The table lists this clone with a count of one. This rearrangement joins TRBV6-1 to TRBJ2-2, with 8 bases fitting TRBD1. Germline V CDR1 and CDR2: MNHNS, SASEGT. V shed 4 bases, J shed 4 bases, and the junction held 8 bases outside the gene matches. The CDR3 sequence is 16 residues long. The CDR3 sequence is CASSAQGVVSTGELFF. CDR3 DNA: TGTGCCAGCAGTGCACAGGGGGTGGTGAGCACCGGGGAGCTGTTTTTT.

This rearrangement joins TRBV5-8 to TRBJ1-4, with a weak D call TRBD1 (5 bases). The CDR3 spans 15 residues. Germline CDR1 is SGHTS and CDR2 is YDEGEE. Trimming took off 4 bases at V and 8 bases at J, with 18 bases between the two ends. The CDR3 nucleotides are TGTGCCAGCAGCCACCGGGCAGGGTGGAGAGAAAAACTGTTTTTT. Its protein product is CASSHRAGWREKLFF.

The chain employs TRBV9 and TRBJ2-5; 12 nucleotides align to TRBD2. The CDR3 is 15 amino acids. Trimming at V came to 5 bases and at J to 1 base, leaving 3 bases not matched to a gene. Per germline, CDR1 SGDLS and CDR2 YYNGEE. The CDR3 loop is CASSPGLAGQETQYF. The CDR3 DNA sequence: TGTGCCAGCAGTCCGGGACTAGCGGGCCAAGAGACCCAGTACTTC.

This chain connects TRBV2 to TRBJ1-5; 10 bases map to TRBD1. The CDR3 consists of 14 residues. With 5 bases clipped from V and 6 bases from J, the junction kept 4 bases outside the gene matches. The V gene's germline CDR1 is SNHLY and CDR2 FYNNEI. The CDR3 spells CASSLDRGFQPQHF. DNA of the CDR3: TGTGCCAGCAGTCTGGACAGGGGGTTTCAGCCCCAGCATTTT.

As DNA, the CDR3 is TGTGCCAGTAGTATCGGGAGGGGAAATGAGCAGTTCTTC. Encoded protein: CASSIGRGNEQFF. The chain uses TRBV19 and TRBJ2-1; 8 positions match TRBD2. This CDR3 contains 13 residues. CDR1 and CDR2 (germline): LNHDA, SQIVND (reference sequence). Trimming cost V 3 bases and J 7 bases; bases outside gene matches: 2.

CDR3 loop: CASSRQGVIEKLFF. The CDR3 DNA reads as TGTGCCAGTAGTCGACAGGGGGTGATTGAAAAACTGTTTTTT. The chain joins TRBV19 to TRBJ1-4; 9 bases line up with TRBD1. The CDR3 runs 14 residues. The germline gives CDR1 LNHDA, CDR2 SQIVND (reference sequence). J gave up 7 bases and V 5 bases, and 5 bases lay outside the gene matches.

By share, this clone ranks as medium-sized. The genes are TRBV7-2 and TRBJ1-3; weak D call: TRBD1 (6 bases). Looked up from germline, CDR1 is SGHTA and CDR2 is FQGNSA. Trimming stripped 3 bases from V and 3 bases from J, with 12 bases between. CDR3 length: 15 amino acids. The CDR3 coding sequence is TGTGCCAGCAGCTTGGGGACACAAGGTGGAAACACCATATATTTT. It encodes CASSLGTQGGNTIYF.

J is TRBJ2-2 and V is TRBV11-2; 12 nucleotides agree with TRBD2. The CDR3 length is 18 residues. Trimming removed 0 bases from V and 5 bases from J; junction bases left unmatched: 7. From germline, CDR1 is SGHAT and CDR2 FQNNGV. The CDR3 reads CASSLELAGGPQTGELFF. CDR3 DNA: TGTGCCAGCAGCTTAGAGCTAGCGGGAGGGCCACAAACCGGGGAGCTGTTTTTT.

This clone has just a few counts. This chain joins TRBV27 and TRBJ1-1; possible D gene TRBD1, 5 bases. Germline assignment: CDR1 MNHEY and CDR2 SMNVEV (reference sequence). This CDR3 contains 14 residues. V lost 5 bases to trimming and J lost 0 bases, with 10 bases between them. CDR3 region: CASSAGLMNTEAFF. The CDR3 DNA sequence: TGTGCCAGCAGTGCGGGACTGATGAACACTGAAGCTTTCTTT.

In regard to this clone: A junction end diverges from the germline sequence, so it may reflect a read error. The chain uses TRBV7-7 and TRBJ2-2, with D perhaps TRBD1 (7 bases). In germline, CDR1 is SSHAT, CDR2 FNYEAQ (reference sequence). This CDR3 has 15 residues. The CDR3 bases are TGTGCTAGCAGCTTAGCGGCAGGGGGCACCGGGGAGCTGTTTTTT. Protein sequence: CASSLAAGGTGELFF.

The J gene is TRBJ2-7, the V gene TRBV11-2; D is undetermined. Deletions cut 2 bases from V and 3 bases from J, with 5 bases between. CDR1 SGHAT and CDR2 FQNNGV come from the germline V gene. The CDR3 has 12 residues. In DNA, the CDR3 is TGTGCCAGCAGCTTACTAGGCTACGAGCAGTACTTC. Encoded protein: CASSLLGYEQYF.